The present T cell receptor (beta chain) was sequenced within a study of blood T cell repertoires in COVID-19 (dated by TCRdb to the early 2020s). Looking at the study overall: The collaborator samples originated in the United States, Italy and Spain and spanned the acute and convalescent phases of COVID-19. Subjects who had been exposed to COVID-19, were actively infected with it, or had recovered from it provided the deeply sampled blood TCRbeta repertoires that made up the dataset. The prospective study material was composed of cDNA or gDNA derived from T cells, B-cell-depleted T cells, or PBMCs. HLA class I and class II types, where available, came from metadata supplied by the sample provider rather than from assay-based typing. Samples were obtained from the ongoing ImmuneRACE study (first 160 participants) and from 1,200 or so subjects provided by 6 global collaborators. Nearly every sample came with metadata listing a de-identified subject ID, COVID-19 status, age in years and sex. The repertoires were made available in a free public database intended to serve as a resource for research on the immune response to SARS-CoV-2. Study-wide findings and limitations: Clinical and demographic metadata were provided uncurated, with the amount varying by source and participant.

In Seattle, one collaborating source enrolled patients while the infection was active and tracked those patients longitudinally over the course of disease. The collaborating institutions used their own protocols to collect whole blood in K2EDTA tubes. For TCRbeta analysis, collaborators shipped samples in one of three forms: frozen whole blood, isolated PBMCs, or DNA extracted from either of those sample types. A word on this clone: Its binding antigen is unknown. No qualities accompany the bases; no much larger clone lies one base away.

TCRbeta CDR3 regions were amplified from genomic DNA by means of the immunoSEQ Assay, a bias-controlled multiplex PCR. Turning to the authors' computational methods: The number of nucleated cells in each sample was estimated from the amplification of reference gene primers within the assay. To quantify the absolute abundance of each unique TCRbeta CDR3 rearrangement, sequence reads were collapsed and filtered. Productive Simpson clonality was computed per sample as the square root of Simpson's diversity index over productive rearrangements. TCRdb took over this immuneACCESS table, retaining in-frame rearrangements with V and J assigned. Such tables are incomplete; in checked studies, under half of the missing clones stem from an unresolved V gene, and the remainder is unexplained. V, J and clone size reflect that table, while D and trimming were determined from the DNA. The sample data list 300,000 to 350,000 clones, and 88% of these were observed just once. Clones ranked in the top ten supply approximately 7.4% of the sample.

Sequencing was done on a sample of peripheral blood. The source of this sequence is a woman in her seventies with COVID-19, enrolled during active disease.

In nucleotides, the sequence is TGTGCCAGCAGCTTGGTAGCGGGGAGCACAGATACGCAGTATTTT. Its translation reads: CASSLVAGSTDTQYF. The chain links TRBV7-2 with TRBJ2-3, and 8 junctional nucleotides match TRBD2. V lost 3 bases and J lost 0 bases, and the count of bases not matched to a germline gene is 2. The germline V gene encodes CDR1 SGHTA and CDR2 FQGNSA. Counted from cysteine to phenylalanine, this CDR3 has 15 amino acids. Solely the CDR3 DNA is kept, with 45 bases framed from the first base.